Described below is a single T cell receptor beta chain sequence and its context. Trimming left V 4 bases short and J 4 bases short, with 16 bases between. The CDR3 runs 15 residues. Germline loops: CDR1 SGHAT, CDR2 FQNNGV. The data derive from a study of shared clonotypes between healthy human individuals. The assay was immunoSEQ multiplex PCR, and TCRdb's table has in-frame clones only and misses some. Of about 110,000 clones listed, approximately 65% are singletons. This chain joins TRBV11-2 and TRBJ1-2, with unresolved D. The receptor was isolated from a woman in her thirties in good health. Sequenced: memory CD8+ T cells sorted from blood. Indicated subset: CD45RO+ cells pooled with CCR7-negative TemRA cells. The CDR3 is CASSSGGSGFYGYTF. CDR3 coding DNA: TGTGCCAGCAGCTCCGGAGGGAGCGGGTTCTATGGCTACACCTTC.